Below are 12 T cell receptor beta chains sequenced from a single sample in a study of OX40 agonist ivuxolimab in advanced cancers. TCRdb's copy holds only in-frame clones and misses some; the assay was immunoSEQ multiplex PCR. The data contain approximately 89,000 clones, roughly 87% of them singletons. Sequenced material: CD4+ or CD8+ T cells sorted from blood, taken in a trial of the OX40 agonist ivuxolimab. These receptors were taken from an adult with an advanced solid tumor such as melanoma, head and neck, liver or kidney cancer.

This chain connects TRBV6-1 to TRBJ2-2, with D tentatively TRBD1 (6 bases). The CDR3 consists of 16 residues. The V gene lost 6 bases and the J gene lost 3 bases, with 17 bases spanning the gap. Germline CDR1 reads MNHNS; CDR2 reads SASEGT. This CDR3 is CASRERGILDTGELFF. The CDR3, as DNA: TGTGCCAGCAGGGAAAGGGGGATTCTGGACACCGGGGAGCTGTTTTTT.

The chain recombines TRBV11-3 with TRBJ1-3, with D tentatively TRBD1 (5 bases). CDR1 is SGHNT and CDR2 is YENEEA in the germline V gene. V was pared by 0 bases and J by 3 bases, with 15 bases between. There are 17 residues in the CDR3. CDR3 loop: CASSLDIEGTRGNTIYF. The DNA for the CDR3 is TGTGCCAGCAGCTTAGATATAGAAGGGACTCGTGGAAACACCATATATTTT.

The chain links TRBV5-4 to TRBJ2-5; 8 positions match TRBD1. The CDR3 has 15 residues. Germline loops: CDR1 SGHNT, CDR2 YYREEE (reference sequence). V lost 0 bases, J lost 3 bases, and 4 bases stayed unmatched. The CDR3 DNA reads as TGTGCCAGCAGCTTGGCAGGGGGCAGAGAAGAGACCCAGTACTTC. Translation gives CASSLAGGREETQYF.

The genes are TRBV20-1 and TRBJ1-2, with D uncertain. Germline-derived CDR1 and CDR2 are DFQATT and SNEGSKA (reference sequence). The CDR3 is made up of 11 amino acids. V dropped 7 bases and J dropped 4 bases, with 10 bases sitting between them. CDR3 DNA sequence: TGCAGTGTCGGGGAGGGCTATGGCTACACCTTC. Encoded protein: CSVGEGYGYTF.

The CDR3 reads CASSRPGGDADTQYF. The CDR3, as DNA: TGTGCCAGCAGCAGGCCGGGGGGAGATGCAGATACGCAGTATTTT. The chain is built from TRBV7-2 and TRBJ2-3; TRBD2 aligns across 7 bases. Germline assignment: CDR1 SGHTA and CDR2 FQGNSA. The CDR3 loop spans 15 amino acids. With 5 bases clipped from V and 4 bases from J, the junction kept 9 bases outside the gene matches.

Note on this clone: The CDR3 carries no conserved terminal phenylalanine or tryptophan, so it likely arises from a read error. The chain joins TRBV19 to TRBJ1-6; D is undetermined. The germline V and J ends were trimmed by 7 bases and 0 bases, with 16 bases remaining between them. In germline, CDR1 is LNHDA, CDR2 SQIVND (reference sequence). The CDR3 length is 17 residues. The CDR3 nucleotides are TGTGCCAGTACCAGATATGGACGTAGCTCCTATAATTCACCCCTCCACCTT. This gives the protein CASTRYGRSSYNSPLHL.

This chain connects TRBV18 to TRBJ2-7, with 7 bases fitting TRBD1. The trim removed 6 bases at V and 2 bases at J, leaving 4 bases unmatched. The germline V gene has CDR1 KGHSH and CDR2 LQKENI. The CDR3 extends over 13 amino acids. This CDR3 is CASSPGTAYEQYF. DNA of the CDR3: TGTGCCAGCTCCCCCGGGACAGCCTACGAGCAGTACTTC.

The CDR3 DNA reads TGTGCCAGCAGCTTATCCTGGTCTTCCTACAATGAGCAGTTCTTC. Translating gives CASSLSWSSYNEQFF. The chain employs TRBV7-2 and TRBJ2-1; D remains unclear. The CDR3 sequence is 15 residues long. Germline V CDR1 and CDR2: SGHTA, FQGNSA. Trimming took 2 bases from V and 1 from J, leaving 9 bases between them.

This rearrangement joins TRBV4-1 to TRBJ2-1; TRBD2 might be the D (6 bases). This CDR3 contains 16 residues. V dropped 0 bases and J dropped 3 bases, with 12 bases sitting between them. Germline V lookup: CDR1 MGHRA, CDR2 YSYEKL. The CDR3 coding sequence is TGCGCCAGCAGCCAAGAAATGTGGGGGGTCTACAATGAGCAGTTCTTC. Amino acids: CASSQEMWGVYNEQFF.

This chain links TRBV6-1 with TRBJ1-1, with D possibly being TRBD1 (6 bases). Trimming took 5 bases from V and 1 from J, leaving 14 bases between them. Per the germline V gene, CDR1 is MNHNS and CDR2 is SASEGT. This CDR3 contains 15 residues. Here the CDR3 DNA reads TGTGCCAGCAGTCTACCGGGACAAAGGAACACTGAAGCTTTCTTT. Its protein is CASSLPGQRNTEAFF.

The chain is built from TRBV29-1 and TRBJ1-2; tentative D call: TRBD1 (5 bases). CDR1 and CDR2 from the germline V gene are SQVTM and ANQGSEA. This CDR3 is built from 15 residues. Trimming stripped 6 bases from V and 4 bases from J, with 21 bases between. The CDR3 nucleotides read TGCAGCGTCGATGGGGGGGAATCGAGAATCTATGGCTACACCTTC. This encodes CSVDGGESRIYGYTF.

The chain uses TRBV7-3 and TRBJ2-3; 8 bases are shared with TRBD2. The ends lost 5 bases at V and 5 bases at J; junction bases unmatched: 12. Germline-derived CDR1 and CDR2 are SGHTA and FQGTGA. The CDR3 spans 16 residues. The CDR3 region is CASSPDAGGARDTQYF. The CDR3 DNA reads TGTGCCAGCAGCCCGGACGCCGGGGGGGCCCGAGATACGCAGTATTTT. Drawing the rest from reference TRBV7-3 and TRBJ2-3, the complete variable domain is GAGVSQTPSNKVTEKGKYVELRCDPISGHTALYWYRQSLGQGPEFLIYFQGTGAADDSGLPNDRFFAVRPEGSVSTLKIQRTERGDSAVYLCASSPDAGGARDTQYFGPGTRLTVL.